This entry is about one T cell receptor beta chain. Its antigen is currently not known. No clone much larger than this one lies a single base away; base qualities are absent. The data belong to a study of blood T cells in healthy people across ages (dated by TCRdb to about 2015). In the study overall: In model experiments, roughly one uniquely barcoded TCR beta cDNA molecule per two T cells was captured by template switching. The study measured age-related changes in TCR beta repertoire diversity using deep sequencing normalized with unique cDNA molecular identifiers. Four age groups were formed from the donors: young (average roughly 16 years), middle-aged (just under 40), aged (roughly 58) and long-lived (about 75). Using the same blood draw, the study looked at two additional independent replicas of 1 million unique cDNA reads for two donors, one aged 18 to 30 and the other aged 80 or older.

Beyond this particular receptor, the publication reports: Compared with the aged group, more naive CD4+ T cells, fewer expanded clones and increased TCR diversity were shown by the long-lived group, suggesting age selection. Since profiling was done on bulk unsorted PBMCs, naive and antigen-experienced compartments could not be conclusively compared. As age increased, observed TCR beta diversity per million T cells dropped in a roughly linear way, and a significant reduction was already evident by age around 41. A strong correlation was found between observed TCR beta diversity and the percentage of naive T cells measured by flow cytometry. Because donor CMV infection status was unknown, age-related changes in expanded clonotypes were potentially confounded. Estimates of total diversity based on one million sequenced T cells were considered lower bounds and underestimates.

Library preparation used 5' RACE. TCRdb shows the sequencer as Illumina HiSeq 2500. A second PCR of roughly 7 to 12 cycles was run with a J-beta primer mix and a sample-barcoded 5' primer. A template-switch 5' adaptor carrying 12 random nucleotides introduced a unique molecular identifier onto each TCR beta cDNA molecule. Each sample yielded at least 3 million CDR3-containing paired-end reads. The Mint cDNA synthesis kit, primed by a TRBC-specific oligonucleotide, was used to synthesize first-strand cDNA from all RNA. After uracil-DNA glycosylase treatment, a first 18-cycle PCR used universal primers M1SS and BC2_uni_R on all cDNA. The original pipeline was this. Each sample was normalized by randomly selecting 1 million high-quality reads, each carrying a distinct molecular identifier. Instead of being binned into consensus sequences, reads with shared molecular identifiers were discarded. MiTCR, set to a Q25 quality threshold and the strictest error-elimination algorithm, was used for CDR3 identification, clonotype clustering and error correction. A nonparametric unseen species model with Euler transformation was used to estimate a lower bound on total TCR beta diversity. The raw public reads went through TCRdb reprocessing: fastp at Q25, MiXCR clone calling, in-frame beta chains kept. Every CDR3 protein is listed once, alongside the most common genes and DNA of its rows. The V and J calls and clone size are TCRdb's, not the authors'. The sample table shows under 1,100,000 distinct CDR3 sequences, and under 30% are seen once. The ten most abundant clones make up about 0.69% of the sample.

The donors were some 39 Caucasian individuals from Russia, aged roughly 6 to 90 years, who were systemically healthy. Each donor gave around 9.5 milliliters of peripheral blood, collected into EDTA-treated Vacutainer tubes. Ficoll-Paque density-gradient centrifugation was used to isolate PBMCs, with at least 6 million per sample. Trizol reagent was used to extract total RNA from the PBMCs, yielding at least 5.5 micrograms per sample. For every donor, flow cytometry on a PBMC aliquot measured the percentage of naive CD45RAhigh/CD27high T cells. V is trimmed back by 1 base and J by 7 bases, and the junction contains 10 bases that no gene match accounts for. The CDR3 sequence holds 16 residues, the cysteine and phenylalanine included. Only the CDR3 part of the read is kept: 48 bases, read in frame from the first base. The germline V gene gives CDR1 as SGHAT and CDR2 as FQNNGV. The data were also submitted as part of a second study, on T cells of mothers and their children. The second paper states: Nine systemically healthy Caucasian individuals, comprising three mothers and their six children, were included as donors. cDNA synthesis used all of the extracted RNA, with roughly 1.5 ug of RNA in each 15 ul reaction. Sample barcodes and 2-4 random nucleotides were added via the M1S primer in the second PCR. Over 8 million TCR beta CDR3 reads came from each mother, compared with roughly 2.8 million reads from each child. TCR recombination output is similarly shaped by thymic selection in related and unrelated pairs, with a minor effect exerted by inherited differences. Related mother-child pairs always showed normalized repertoire overlap that was slightly higher than in unrelated mother-child pairs, though the difference was never significant. No persistent microchimeric T cell clones were found, with a detection sensitivity of approximately 100 clones per million clonotypes. To look for features that set related mother-child pairs apart from unrelated individuals, the researchers ran deep NGS to compare the TCR beta repertoires of mothers and children. The mean age was roughly 40 +/- 4 years for the mothers and approximately 11 +/- 4 years for the children. Libraries were sequenced on Illumina HiSeq 2000 with 100+100 nt paired-end reads after adapter ligation with NEBNext reagents. Mother and child libraries were prepared a month apart and sequenced in separate runs to prevent cross-contamination. For each donor, between about 450,000 and 2,300,000 distinct TCR beta clonotypes were identified. Naive TCR beta clonotypes were estimated from low-frequency clonotypes matched to each donor's FACS-determined naive share, without sorting.

The TCR comes from a girl aged 2 to 10 in good health. Here the chain combines TRBV11-2 and TRBJ2-4; TRBD1 agrees with 7 junctional bases. The sample consisted of blood. The DNA reads TGTGCCAGCAGCTTAGGCCCCGAGACAGGGCAGAACATTCAGTACTTC. Translated, it gives CASSLGPETGQNIQYF.